This T cell receptor beta chain originates from a study of cytomegalovirus exposure and HLA in healthy donors. Study findings and constraints: Prior analysis indicated that the majority of TCR beta V segments exhibited productivity approximately 87% or approximately 30% of the time.

The PCR ran on 60 Vbeta and 13 Jbeta primers. Profiled with immunoSEQ multiplex PCR; TCRdb holds only in-frame clones, not every one. The table includes 150,000 to 200,000 clones, roughly 12% detected once. Regarding this clone: The antigen is not known.

The CDR3 has 15 amino acids. Germline-derived CDR1 and CDR2 are MNHNS and SASEGT. The V segment lost 6 bases and the J segment 3 bases; nucleotides outside the gene matches: 6. Sample: PBMCs. The gene calls are TRBV6-1 and TRBJ1-4; 8 nucleotides agree with TRBD1. The sequence was obtained from a man aged 45-65 years in good health and CMV-seropositive. CDR3 sequence: CASRADRASNEKLFF. DNA for the CDR3: TGTGCCAGCAGAGCGGACAGGGCCTCTAATGAAAAACTGTTTTTT.